This T cell receptor beta chain came from a study of blood T cell repertoires in COVID-19. Overall study: T cells, B-cell-depleted T cells, or PBMCs supplied cDNA or gDNA.

V lost 8 bases and J lost 3; bases outside the gene matches: 11. CDR1 and CDR2 (germline): MNHEY, SVGAGI. CDR3 length: 15 residues. In the authors' methods: Using reference gene primer amplification, nucleated cell counts were estimated. The table came from immunoSEQ multiplex PCR; TCRdb's copy has only in-frame clones and leaves some out. V, J and clone size derive from that table, while D and trimming were established from the DNA sequence. The sample contains about 230,000 clones, approximately 84% of which appear only once. This sequence originates from a man between 50 and 59 years old with active or convalescent COVID-19. Sequencing was carried out using peripheral blood. The rearrangement uses TRBV6-5 and TRBJ1-2; 8 bases agree with TRBD1. The CDR3 sequence: CASPGGAGLYYGYTF. As DNA, the CDR3 is TGTGCCAGCCCAGGGGGCGCAGGACTGTACTATGGCTACACCTTC.